This TCR beta chain appears in the sequencing data of a study of blood T cell repertoires in COVID-19. Assay: immunoSEQ multiplex PCR; the TCRdb copy retains only in-frame clones and omits some. This table holds some 350,000 clones, about four fifths found once. This clone was detected a few times. The CDR3 has 15 amino acids. J lost 2 bases, V lost 7 bases, and 5 bases had no gene match. Germline V gives CDR1 MDHEN, CDR2 SYDVKM. The chain combines TRBV28 with TRBJ2-3, with 11 nucleotides matching TRBD2. What was sequenced was peripheral blood. This TCR was sampled from a man aged 25-40 years with active or convalescent COVID-19. DNA of the CDR3: TGTGCCAGCATCGTAGCGGGAGGGACCACAGATACGCAGTATTTT. Translation gives CASIVAGGTTDTQYF. Looking up the rest from reference TRBV28 and TRBJ2-3 gives the full variable domain: DVKVTQSSRYLVKRTGEKVFLECVQDMDHENMFWYRQDPGLGLRLIYFSYDVKMKEKGDIPEGYSVSREKKERFSLILESASTNQTSMYLCASIVAGGTTDTQYFGPGTRLTVL.